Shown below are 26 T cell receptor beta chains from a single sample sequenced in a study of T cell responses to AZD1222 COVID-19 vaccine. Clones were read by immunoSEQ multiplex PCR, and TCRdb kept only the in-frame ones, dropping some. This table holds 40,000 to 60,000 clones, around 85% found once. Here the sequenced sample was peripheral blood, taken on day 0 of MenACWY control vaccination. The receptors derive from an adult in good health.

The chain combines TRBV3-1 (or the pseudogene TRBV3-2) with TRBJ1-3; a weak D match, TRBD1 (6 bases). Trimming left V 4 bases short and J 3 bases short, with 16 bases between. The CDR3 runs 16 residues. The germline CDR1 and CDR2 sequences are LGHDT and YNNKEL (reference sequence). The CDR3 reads CASSLGTSGDGNTIYF. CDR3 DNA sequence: TGTGCCAGCAGCCTCGGGACATCAGGGGATGGAAACACCATATATTTT.

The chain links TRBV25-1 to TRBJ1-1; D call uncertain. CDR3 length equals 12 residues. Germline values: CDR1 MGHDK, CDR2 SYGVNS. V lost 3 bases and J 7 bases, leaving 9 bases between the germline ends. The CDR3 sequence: CASSDRGSEAFF. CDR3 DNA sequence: TGTGCCAGCAGTGATCGTGGGAGTGAAGCTTTCTTT.

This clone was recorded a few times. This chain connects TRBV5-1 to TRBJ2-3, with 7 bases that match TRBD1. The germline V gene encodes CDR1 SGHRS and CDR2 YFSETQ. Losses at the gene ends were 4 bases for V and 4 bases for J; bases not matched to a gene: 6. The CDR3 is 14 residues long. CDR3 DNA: TGCGCCAGCAGCCTACAGGGGTACCCAGATACGCAGTATTTT. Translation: CASSLQGYPDTQYF.

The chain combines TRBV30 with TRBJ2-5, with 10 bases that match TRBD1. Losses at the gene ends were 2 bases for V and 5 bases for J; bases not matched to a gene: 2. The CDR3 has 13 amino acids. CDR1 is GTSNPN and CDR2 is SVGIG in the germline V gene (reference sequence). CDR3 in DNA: TGTGCCTGGAGTACGGGACAGGGGGAGACCCAGTACTTC. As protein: CAWSTGQGETQYF.

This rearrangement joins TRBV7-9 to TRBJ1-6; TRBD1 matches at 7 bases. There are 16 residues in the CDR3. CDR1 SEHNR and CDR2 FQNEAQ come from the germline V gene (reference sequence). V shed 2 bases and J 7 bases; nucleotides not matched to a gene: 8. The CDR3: CASSLSPTGVNSPLHF. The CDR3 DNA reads TGTGCCAGCAGCTTATCCCCTACAGGGGTCAATTCACCCCTCCACTTT.

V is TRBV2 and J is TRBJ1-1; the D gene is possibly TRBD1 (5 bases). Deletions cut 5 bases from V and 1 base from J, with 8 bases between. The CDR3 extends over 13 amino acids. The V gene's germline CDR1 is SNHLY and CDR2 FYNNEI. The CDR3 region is CASSRQKNTEAFF. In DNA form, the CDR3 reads TGTGCCAGCAGTAGACAGAAGAACACTGAAGCTTTCTTT. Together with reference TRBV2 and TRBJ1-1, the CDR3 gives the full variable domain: EPEVTQTPSHQVTQMGQEVILRCVPISNHLYFYWYRQILGQKVEFLVSFYNNEISEKSEIFDDQFSVERPDGSNFTLKIRSTKLEDSAMYFCASSRQKNTEAFFGQGTRLTVV.

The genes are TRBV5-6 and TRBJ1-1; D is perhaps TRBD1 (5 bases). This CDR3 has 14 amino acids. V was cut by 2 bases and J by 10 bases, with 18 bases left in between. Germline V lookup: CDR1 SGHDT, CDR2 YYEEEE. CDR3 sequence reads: CASSFPAKSGGAFF. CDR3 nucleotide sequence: TGTGCCAGCAGCTTTCCCGCAAAATCGGGGGGAGCTTTCTTT.

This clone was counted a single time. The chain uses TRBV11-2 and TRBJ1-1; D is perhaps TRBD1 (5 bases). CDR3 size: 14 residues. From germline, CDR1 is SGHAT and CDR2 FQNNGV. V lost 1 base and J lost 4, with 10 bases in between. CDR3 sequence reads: CASSLGQGGTEAFF. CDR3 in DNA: TGTGCCAGCAGCTTAGGGCAGGGAGGCACTGAAGCTTTCTTT.

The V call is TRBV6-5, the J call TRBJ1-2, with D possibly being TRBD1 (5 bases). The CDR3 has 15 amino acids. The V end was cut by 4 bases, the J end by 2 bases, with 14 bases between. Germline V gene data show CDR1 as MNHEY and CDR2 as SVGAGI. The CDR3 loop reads CASSSSWTSNYGYTF. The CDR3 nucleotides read TGTGCCAGCAGTTCCTCCTGGACAAGCAACTATGGCTACACCTTC.

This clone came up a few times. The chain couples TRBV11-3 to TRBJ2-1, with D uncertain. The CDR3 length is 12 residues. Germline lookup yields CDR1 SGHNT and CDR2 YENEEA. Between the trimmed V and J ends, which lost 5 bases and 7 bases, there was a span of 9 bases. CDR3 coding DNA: TGTGCCAGCAGCCGAAGTAAGAATGAGCAGTTCTTC. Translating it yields CASSRSKNEQFF.

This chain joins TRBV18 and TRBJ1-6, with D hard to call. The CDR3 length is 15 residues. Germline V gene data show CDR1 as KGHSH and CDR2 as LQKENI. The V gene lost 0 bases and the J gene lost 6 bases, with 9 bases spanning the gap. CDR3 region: CASSPPSTVNSPLHF. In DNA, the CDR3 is TGTGCCAGCTCACCACCGAGTACAGTTAATTCACCCCTCCACTTT. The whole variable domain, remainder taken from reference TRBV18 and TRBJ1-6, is NAGVMQNPRHLVRRRGQEARLRCSPMKGHSHVYWYRQLPEEGLKFMVYLQKENIIDESGMPKERFSAEFPKEGPSILRIQQVVRGDSAAYFCASSPPSTVNSPLHFGNGTRLTVT.

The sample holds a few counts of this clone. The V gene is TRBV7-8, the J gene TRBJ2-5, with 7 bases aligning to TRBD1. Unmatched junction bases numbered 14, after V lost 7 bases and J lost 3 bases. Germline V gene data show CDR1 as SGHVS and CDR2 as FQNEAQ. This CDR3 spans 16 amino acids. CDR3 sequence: CASTFLGGQAEETQYF. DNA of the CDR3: TGTGCCAGCACCTTCTTAGGCGGACAGGCTGAAGAGACCCAGTACTTC.

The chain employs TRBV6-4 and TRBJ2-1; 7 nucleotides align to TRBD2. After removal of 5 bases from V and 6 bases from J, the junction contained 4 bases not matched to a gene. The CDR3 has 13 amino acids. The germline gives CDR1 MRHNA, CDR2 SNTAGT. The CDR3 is CASSLERGNEQFF. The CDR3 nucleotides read TGTGCCAGCAGTCTTGAGCGGGGCAATGAGCAGTTCTTC.

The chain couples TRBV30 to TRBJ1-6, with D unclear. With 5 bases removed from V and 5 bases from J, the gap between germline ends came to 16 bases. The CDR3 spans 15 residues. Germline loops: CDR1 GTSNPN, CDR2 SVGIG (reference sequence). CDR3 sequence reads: CAWGWLGRNNSPLHF. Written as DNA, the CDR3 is TGTGCCTGGGGGTGGCTGGGCCGGAATAATTCACCCCTCCACTTT.

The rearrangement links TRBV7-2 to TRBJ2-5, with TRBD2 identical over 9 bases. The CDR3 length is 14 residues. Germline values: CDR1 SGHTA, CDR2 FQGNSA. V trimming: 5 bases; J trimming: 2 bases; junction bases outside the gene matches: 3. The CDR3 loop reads CASSRTSAQETQYF. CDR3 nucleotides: TGTGCCAGCAGCCGGACTAGCGCACAAGAGACCCAGTACTTC.

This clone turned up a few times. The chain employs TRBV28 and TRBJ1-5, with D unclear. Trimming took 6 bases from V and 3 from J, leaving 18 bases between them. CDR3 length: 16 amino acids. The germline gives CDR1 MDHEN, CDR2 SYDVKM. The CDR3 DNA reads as TGTGCCAGCAGATACTTGCGAGGGTTCTACAATCAGCCCCAGCATTTT. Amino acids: CASRYLRGFYNQPQHF.

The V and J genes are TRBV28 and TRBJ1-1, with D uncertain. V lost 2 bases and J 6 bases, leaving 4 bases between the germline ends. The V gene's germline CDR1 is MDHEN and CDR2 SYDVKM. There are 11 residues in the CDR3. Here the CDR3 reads CASSLVSEAFF. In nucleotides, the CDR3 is TGTGCCAGCAGTTTAGTATCTGAAGCTTTCTTT.

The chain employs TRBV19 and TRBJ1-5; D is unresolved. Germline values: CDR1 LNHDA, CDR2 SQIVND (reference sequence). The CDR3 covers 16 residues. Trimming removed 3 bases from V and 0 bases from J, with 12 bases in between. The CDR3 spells CASSMDARPSNQPQHF. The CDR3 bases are TGTGCCAGTAGTATGGACGCCCGGCCTAGCAATCAGCCCCAGCATTTT.

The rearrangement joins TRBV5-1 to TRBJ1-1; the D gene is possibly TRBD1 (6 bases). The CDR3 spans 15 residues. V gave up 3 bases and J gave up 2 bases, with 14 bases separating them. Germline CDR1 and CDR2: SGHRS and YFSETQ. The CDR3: CASSSEDSPNTEAFF. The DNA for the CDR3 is TGCGCCAGCAGCTCTGAGGACAGTCCCAACACTGAAGCTTTCTTT.

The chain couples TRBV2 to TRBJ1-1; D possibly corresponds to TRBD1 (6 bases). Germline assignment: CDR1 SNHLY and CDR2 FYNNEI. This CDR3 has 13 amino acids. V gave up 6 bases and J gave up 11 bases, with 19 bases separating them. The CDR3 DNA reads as TGTGCCAGCAGGATGGACAGCGCCCTTTTTGCTTTCTTT. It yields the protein CASRMDSALFAFF.

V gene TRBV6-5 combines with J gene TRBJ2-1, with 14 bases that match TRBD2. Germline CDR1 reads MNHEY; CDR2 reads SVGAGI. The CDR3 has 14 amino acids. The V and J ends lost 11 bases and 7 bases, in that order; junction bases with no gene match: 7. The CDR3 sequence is CASSGTSGSNEQFF. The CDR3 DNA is TGTGCCTCCTCAGGGACTAGCGGGAGTAATGAGCAGTTCTTC.

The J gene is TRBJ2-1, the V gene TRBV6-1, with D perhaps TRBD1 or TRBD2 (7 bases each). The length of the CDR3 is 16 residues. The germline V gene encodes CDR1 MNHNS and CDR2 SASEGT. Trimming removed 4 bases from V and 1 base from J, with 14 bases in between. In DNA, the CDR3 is TGTGCCAGCAGTGGTCGACAGGGAGGGTCCTACAATGAGCAGTTCTTC. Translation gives CASSGRQGGSYNEQFF.

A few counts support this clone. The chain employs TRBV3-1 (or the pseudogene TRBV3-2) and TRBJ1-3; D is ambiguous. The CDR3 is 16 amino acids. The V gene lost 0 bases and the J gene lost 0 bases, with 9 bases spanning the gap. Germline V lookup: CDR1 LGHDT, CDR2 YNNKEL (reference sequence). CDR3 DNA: TGTGCCAGCAGCCAAGAGGCCAGGCTCTCTGGAAACACCATATATTTT. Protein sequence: CASSQEARLSGNTIYF.

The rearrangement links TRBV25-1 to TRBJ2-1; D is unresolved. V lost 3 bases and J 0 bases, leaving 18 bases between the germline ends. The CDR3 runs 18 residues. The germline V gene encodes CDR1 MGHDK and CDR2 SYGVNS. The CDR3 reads CASSDGKGSVNSYNEQFF. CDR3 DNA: TGTGCCAGCAGTGACGGCAAAGGGTCAGTAAACTCCTACAATGAGCAGTTCTTC.

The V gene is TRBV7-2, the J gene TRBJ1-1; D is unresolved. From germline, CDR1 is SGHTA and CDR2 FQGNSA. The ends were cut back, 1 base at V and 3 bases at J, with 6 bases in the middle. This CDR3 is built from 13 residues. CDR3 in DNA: TGTGCCAGCAGCTTAGAACGGGACACTGAAGCTTTCTTT. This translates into CASSLERDTEAFF.

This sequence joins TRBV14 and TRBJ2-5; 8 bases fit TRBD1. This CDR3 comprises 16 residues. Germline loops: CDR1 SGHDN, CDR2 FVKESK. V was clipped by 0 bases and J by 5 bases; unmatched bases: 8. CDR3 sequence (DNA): TGTGCCAGCAGCCAAGATTACGCAGGGGGCGACGAGACCCAGTACTTC. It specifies CASSQDYAGGDETQYF.